This is a list of T cell receptor beta chains from one sample in a study of T-cell reconstitution after alpha-beta-depleted transplantation in children. From the PCR reads, TCRdb called clonotypes with MiXCR, one entry per CDR3 protein. The table includes 180,000 or so distinct CDR3 sequences, 6.3% detected once. The material sequenced was PBMCs, taken before TCRalphabeta/CD19-depleted stem cell transplant. These receptors originate from a girl under three years old with combined immunodeficiency, due to receive a stem cell transplant. Both conserved end residues are part of each CDR3. D genes are given only for firm matches. For some rows the clone size is stated as once, few or many, or as a class when expanded; others skip it.

size	J	D	V	CDR3	DNA
many	TRBJ2-1	TRBD2	TRBV9	CASSVAWTSGPRDEQFF	TGTGCCAGCAGCGTAGCTTGGACTAGCGGGCCTAGGGATGAGCAGTTCTTC
many	TRBJ2-7	.	TRBV6-5	CASSYSALSQQYF	TGTGCCAGCAGTTACTCTGCTCTATCCCAGCAGTACTTC
.	TRBJ2-2	.	TRBV12-3/TRBV12-4	CASSPATGGELFF	TGTGCCAGCAGCCCCGCCACGGGCGGGGAGCTGTTTTTT
many	TRBJ1-5	.	TRBV20-1	CSARVDRSRSNQPQHF	TGCAGTGCTAGAGTAGACAGATCCAGAAGCAATCAGCCCCAGCATTTT
many	TRBJ2-1	TRBD2	TRBV5-1	CASSWGGTSVYNEQFF	TGCGCCAGCAGCTGGGGGGGGACTAGCGTTTACAATGAGCAGTTCTTC
many	TRBJ1-3	.	TRBV5-1	CASSPGITGNTIYF	TGCGCCAGCAGCCCAGGGATTACCGGAAACACCATATATTTT
many	TRBJ2-2	TRBD2	TRBV4-3	CASSQDIAGSPGELFF	TGCGCCAGCAGCCAAGATATAGCGGGAAGTCCCGGGGAGCTGTTTTTT
many	TRBJ2-1	TRBD1	TRBV9	CASSVTKRTGGRWNEQFF	TGTGCCAGCAGCGTAACCAAACGGACAGGGGGTCGATGGAATGAGCAGTTCTTC
.	TRBJ1-1	.	TRBV3-1	CASSQAGGGPVQHTEAFF	TGTGCCAGCAGCCAAGCCGGGGGCGGGCCGGTCCAACACACTGAAGCTTTCTTT
many	TRBJ1-5	TRBD1	TRBV15	CATGQGNQPQHF	TGTGCCACCGGACAGGGCAATCAGCCCCAGCATTTT
.	TRBJ2-5	.	TRBV28	CASRPNDFGPLVETQYF	TGTGCCAGCAGACCAAATGACTTCGGTCCGTTGGTGGAGACCCAGTACTTC
many	TRBJ2-5	.	TRBV10-3	CAISESRAQETQYF	TGTGCCATCAGTGAGTCGAGGGCTCAAGAGACCCAGTACTTC
many	TRBJ2-3	TRBD2	TRBV7-2	CASSTGLAGDTQYF	TGTGCCAGCAGCACCGGACTAGCGGGAGATACGCAGTATTTT
.	TRBJ2-7	.	TRBV5-1	CASSLGEATYEQYF	TGCGCCAGCAGCCTAGGAGAAGCGACCTACGAGCAGTACTTC
many	TRBJ1-5	.	TRBV7-6	CASSLVNQPQHF	TGTGCCAGCAGCTTAGTAAATCAGCCCCAGCATTTT
many	TRBJ1-5	.	TRBV10-3	CAISEEGLRTYSNQPQHF	TGTGCCATCAGTGAGGAGGGACTAAGGACGTATAGCAATCAGCCCCAGCATTTT
.	TRBJ2-5	TRBD1	TRBV12-3/TRBV12-4	CASQGAQETQYF	TGTGCCAGCCAGGGGGCCCAAGAGACCCAGTACTTC
many	TRBJ2-5	.	TRBV7-6	CASSNRRVGQIQETQYF	TGTGCCAGCAGCAACCGGCGAGTCGGACAGATTCAAGAGACCCAGTACTTC
many	TRBJ1-5	.	TRBV28	CASSPFNQPQHF	TGTGCCAGCAGTCCCTTTAATCAGCCCCAGCATTTT
many	TRBJ1-1	.	TRBV12-3/TRBV12-4	CASSSRTGQSEAFF	TGTGCCAGCAGTTCCAGGACGGGCCAAAGCGAAGCTTTCTTT
many	TRBJ1-5	TRBD1	TRBV20-1	CSARGYRGSNQPQHF	TGCAGTGCTAGAGGCTACAGGGGTAGCAATCAGCCCCAGCATTTT
many	TRBJ1-1	TRBD1	TRBV28	CASSPHYRDRHTEAFF	TGTGCCAGCAGTCCCCATTATCGGGACAGGCACACTGAAGCTTTCTTT
many	TRBJ1-1	.	TRBV5-6	CASSINTEAFF	TGTGCCAGCAGCATTAACACTGAAGCTTTCTTT
many	TRBJ2-5	.	TRBV24-1	CATSDSSNPQGVRETQYF	TGTGCCACCAGTGATTCGTCCAACCCACAGGGAGTTCGAGAGACCCAGTACTTC
many	TRBJ1-5	.	TRBV5-5	CASSLSVGQPQHF	TGTGCCAGCAGCTTGTCAGTGGGTCAGCCCCAGCATTTT
many	TRBJ2-1	.	TRBV27	CASGRQFQEFF	TGTGCCAGTGGGAGACAGTTTCAAGAATTCTTC
.	TRBJ2-1	.	TRBV10-3	CAISEGLLPHNEQFF	TGTGCCATCAGTGAGGGACTTCTCCCACACAATGAGCAGTTCTTC
many	TRBJ2-7	TRBD2	TRBV15	CATSNDRLAHDEQYF	TGTGCCACCAGTAATGATCGACTAGCGCACGACGAGCAGTACTTC
few	TRBJ2-1	.	TRBV6-2/TRBV6-3	CASSYSRAGTGDEQFF	TGTGCCAGCAGTTACTCGCGGGCCGGAACCGGCGATGAGCAGTTCTTC
many	TRBJ2-1	TRBD2	TRBV29-1	CSVDRGVEQFF	TGCAGCGTTGACCGGGGGGTAGAGCAGTTCTTC
many	TRBJ2-6	.	TRBV29-1	CSVQTLRSGANVLTF	TGCAGCGTACAGACCCTTCGCTCTGGGGCCAACGTCCTGACTTTC
many	TRBJ2-3	.	TRBV20-1	CSARDGDTQYF	TGCAGTGCTAGAGACGGAGATACGCAGTATTTT
many	TRBJ2-7	.	TRBV3-1	CASSQDTAVYEQYF	TGTGCCAGCAGCCAAGACACCGCGGTCTACGAGCAGTACTTC
few	TRBJ2-5	.	TRBV3-1	CASSAYGRTYREETQYF	TGTGCCAGCAGCGCCTATGGGAGAACGTATAGAGAAGAGACCCAGTACTTC
many	TRBJ2-3	.	TRBV2	CASSIAYGLTDTQYF	TGTGCCAGCAGTATAGCTTATGGGCTTACAGATACGCAGTATTTT
many	TRBJ2-1	TRBD2	TRBV11-2	CASSPSGAYYNEQFF	TGTGCCAGCAGCCCTAGCGGGGCCTATTACAATGAGCAGTTCTTC
few	TRBJ2-7	TRBD2	TRBV14	CASSQGAGGGLEQYF	TGTGCCAGCAGCCAAGGAGCGGGAGGCGGTCTCGAGCAGTACTTC
few	TRBJ2-7	.	TRBV12-3/TRBV12-4	CASSLGRAKAYEQYF	TGTGCCAGCAGTTTAGGGAGGGCCAAGGCTTACGAGCAGTACTTC
many	TRBJ2-1	TRBD2	TRBV4-1	CASSRIVLPGLARMSSYNEQFF	TGCGCCAGCAGCCGCATCGTCCTACCGGGACTAGCGCGTATGAGCTCCTACAATGAGCAGTTCTTC
many	TRBJ1-3	.	TRBV5-5	CASSRQDPRNTIYF	TGTGCCAGCAGCCGACAGGACCCTCGGAACACCATATATTTT
many	TRBJ1-2	TRBD1	TRBV4-3	CASSPTGGFNYGYTF	TGCGCCAGCAGCCCGACAGGGGGGTTTAACTATGGCTACACCTTC
many	TRBJ2-2	.	TRBV25-1	CASSEFPGSNGELFF	TGTGCCAGCAGTGAATTCCCAGGGTCGAACGGGGAGCTGTTTTTT
few	TRBJ1-2	TRBD1	TRBV13	CASSLVDRDYPHYGYTF	TGTGCCAGCAGCTTAGTGGACAGGGATTACCCTCACTATGGCTACACCTTC
.	TRBJ1-1	TRBD1	TRBV7-9	CASSSSGGQGAKAFF	TGTGCCAGCAGCTCCTCCGGTGGACAGGGGGCGAAAGCTTTCTTT
many	TRBJ2-7	.	TRBV6-2/TRBV6-3	CASGWYEQYF	TGTGCCAGCGGGTGGTACGAGCAGTACTTC
.	TRBJ2-3	TRBD2	TRBV6-4	CASSLRGGTDTQYF	TGTGCCAGTTCCCTCCGGGGGGGCACAGATACGCAGTATTTT
few	TRBJ2-7	TRBD2	TRBV19	CASSIGRGAYEQYF	TGTGCCAGTAGTATCGGGAGGGGCGCCTACGAGCAGTACTTC
many	TRBJ2-7	.	TRBV28	CADSNPSYEQYF	TGTGCCGACAGCAACCCCTCCTACGAGCAGTACTTC
many	TRBJ2-1	.	TRBV7-8	CASSSPWGTYWNEQFF	TGTGCCAGCAGCTCCCCTTGGGGAACTTACTGGAATGAGCAGTTCTTC
.	TRBJ1-1	TRBD1	TRBV19	CASSITPGGTEAFF	TGTGCCAGTAGTATCACCCCAGGGGGCACTGAAGCTTTCTTT
many	TRBJ2-7	TRBD2	TRBV12-3/TRBV12-4	CASSLAGGTEQYF	TGTGCCAGCAGTTTAGCCGGGGGGACCGAGCAGTACTTC
many	TRBJ2-7	.	TRBV13	CASSLSGLDYEQYF	TGTGCCAGCAGCTTGAGCGGGTTGGACTACGAGCAGTACTTC
many	TRBJ2-7	.	TRBV12-3/TRBV12-4	CASSLQGIYEQYF	TGTGCCAGCAGTTTGCAGGGAATCTACGAGCAGTACTTC
many	TRBJ2-2	.	TRBV21-1	CRFCTRTGELFF	TGTCGCTTTTGCACAAGGACCGGGGAGCTGTTTTTT